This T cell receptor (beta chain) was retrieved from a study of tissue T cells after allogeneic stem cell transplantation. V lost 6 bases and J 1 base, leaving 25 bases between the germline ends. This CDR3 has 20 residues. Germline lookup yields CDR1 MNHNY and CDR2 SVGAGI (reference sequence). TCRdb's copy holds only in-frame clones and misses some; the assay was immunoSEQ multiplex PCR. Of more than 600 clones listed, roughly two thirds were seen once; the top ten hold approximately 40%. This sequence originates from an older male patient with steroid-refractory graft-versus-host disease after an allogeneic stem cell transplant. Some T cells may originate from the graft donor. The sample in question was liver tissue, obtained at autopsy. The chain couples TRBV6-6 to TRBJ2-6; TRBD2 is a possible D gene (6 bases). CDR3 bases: TGTGCCAGCAGCCGAGGCGGGATCGGGACTTTTATTTCTGGGGCCAACGTCCTGACTTTC. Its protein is CASSRGGIGTFISGANVLTF.